The 25 T cell receptor beta chains reported below all come from one sample, sequenced in a study of Graves' ophthalmopathy and Graves' hyperthyroidism. TCR beta CDR3 regions were amplified from RNA transcripts. First-round RT-PCR relied on HTBI primers, and a second-round multiplex PCR came next. TCRdb re-called the multiplex PCR reads through MiXCR, storing one row per CDR3 protein. The sample shows over 200,000 distinct CDR3 sequences, less than 30% of them seen only once. What was sequenced was peripheral blood. Receptors were obtained from a man in his fifties with Graves' ophthalmopathy.

This clonotype was recorded many times. The rearrangement uses TRBV7-9 and TRBJ2-7; either TRBD1 or TRBD2 may supply D (5 bases each). The CDR3 spans 14 residues. Trimming pared 4 bases from V and 4 bases from J, leaving 14 bases between. Per germline, CDR1 SEHNR and CDR2 FQNEAQ (reference sequence). The CDR3 DNA reads TGTGCCAGCAGCTCCAACCGGGGCCAATACGAGCAGTACTTC. Encoded protein: CASSSNRGQYEQYF. The full variable domain, with the rest looked up from reference TRBV7-9 and TRBJ2-7, is DTGVSQNPRHKITKRGQNVTFRCDPISEHNRLYWYRQTLGQGPEFLTYFQNEAQLEKSRLLSDRFSAERPKGSFSTLEIQRTEQGDSAMYLCASSSNRGQYEQYFGPGTRLTVT.

V and J are TRBV24-1 and TRBJ2-7; no definite D call. CDR1 is KGHDR and CDR2 is SFDVKD in the germline V gene. The CDR3 length is 13 residues. V was pared by 6 bases and J by 0 bases, with 8 bases between. In nucleotides, the CDR3 is TGTGCCACCAGTAGGTGGATCTCCTACGAGCAGTACTTC. It is translated as CATSRWISYEQYF.

This clonotype was observed at least ten times. The chain is built from TRBV19 and TRBJ2-5; 11 bases fit TRBD2. Looked up from germline, CDR1 is LNHDA and CDR2 is SQIVND (reference sequence). With 4 bases clipped from V and 2 bases from J, the junction kept 9 bases outside the gene matches. This CDR3 has 17 residues. In nucleotides, the CDR3 is TGTGCCAGTAGTACTCCCCTCGGGACTAGCGGACAAGAGACCCAGTACTTC. This sequence encodes CASSTPLGTSGQETQYF.

There are many counts of this clonotype. This chain links TRBV7-8 with TRBJ1-6; D possibly corresponds to TRBD1 (5 bases). V was cut by 3 bases and J by 10 bases, with 10 bases left in between. CDR3 length: 13 residues. Germline loops: CDR1 SGHVS, CDR2 FQNEAQ. The CDR3 DNA reads as TGTGCCAGCAGCTTCCTACAGGACTCACCCCTCCACTTT. It translates to CASSFLQDSPLHF.

The chain employs TRBV20-1 and TRBJ2-7; maybe TRBD1 (6 bases). V gave up 4 bases and J gave up 4 bases, with 14 bases separating them. Germline lookup yields CDR1 DFQATT and CDR2 SNEGSKA (reference sequence). This CDR3 has 13 residues. DNA for the CDR3: TGCAGTGCTACTGGCGACAGGTATTACGAGCAGTACTTC. Encoded protein: CSATGDRYYEQYF.

This clonotype was found many times. The V and J genes are TRBV12-5 and TRBJ2-2, with D perhaps given as TRBD1 or TRBD2 (5 bases each). V gave up 3 bases and J gave up 2 bases, with 10 bases separating them. CDR1 is LGHNT and CDR2 is FRNRAP in the germline V gene. CDR3 length equals 15 residues. CDR3: CASGFIGANTGELFF. The CDR3 nucleotides read TGTGCTAGTGGTTTTATCGGGGCAAACACCGGGGAGCTGTTTTTT.

The V and J genes are TRBV19 and TRBJ1-2; D call uncertain. From germline, CDR1 is LNHDA and CDR2 SQIVND (reference sequence). Trimming removed 4 bases at V and 7 bases at J, with 19 bases between. The CDR3 is made up of 15 amino acids. CDR3: CASSNGAPTPGGYTF. The CDR3 bases are TGTGCCAGTAGTAACGGTGCGCCTACCCCGGGTGGCTACACCTTC.

V usage is TRBV12-3 or TRBV12-4 and J usage is TRBJ2-5; no definite D call. The germline V and J ends were trimmed by 3 bases and 1 base, with 9 bases remaining between them. The CDR3 is 14 residues long. This CDR3 is CASSLGRSQETQYF. The CDR3 DNA reads as TGTGCCAGCAGTTTGGGAAGGAGCCAAGAGACCCAGTACTTC.

This clonotype was counted at least ten times. J is TRBJ1-2 and V is TRBV4-1; unclear D gene. Germline V gives CDR1 MGHRA, CDR2 YSYEKL. Trimming took off 1 base at V and 3 bases at J, with 12 bases between the two ends. This CDR3 region has 15 residues. CDR3 in amino acids: CASSQVGPGDYGYTF. As DNA, the CDR3 is TGCGCCAGCAGCCAAGTTGGGCCTGGCGACTATGGCTACACCTTC.

This clonotype came up many times. The rearrangement uses TRBV6-5 and TRBJ1-2; D is unclear. This CDR3 has 16 residues. V shed 3 bases and J shed 2 bases, with 16 bases lying between them. Germline CDR1 and CDR2: MNHEY and SVGAGI. CDR3 amino acids: CASSYSRAAGNYGYTF. Here the CDR3 DNA reads TGTGCCAGCAGTTATTCCCGGGCCGCCGGGAACTATGGCTACACCTTC.

At least ten counts were recorded for this clonotype. The chain joins TRBV6-1 to TRBJ2-2; 8 positions agree with TRBD2. V shed 6 bases, J shed 7 bases, and the junction held 7 bases outside the gene matches. This CDR3 is 14 amino acids long. Germline assignment: CDR1 MNHNS and CDR2 SASEGT. CDR3 in amino acids: CASSPGTRGGELFF. The DNA of the CDR3 is TGTGCCAGCAGCCCCGGGACTAGAGGCGGGGAGCTGTTTTTT.

The chain joins TRBV25-1 to TRBJ2-7; no clear D gene. The V gene's germline CDR1 is MGHDK and CDR2 SYGVNS. The CDR3 length is 13 residues. Trimming took off 2 bases at V and 6 bases at J, with 11 bases between the two ends. The CDR3 sequence is CASSEAKPFEQYF. The CDR3 DNA follows: TGTGCCAGCAGTGAAGCTAAACCATTCGAGCAGTACTTC.

This clonotype was recorded many times. V gene TRBV7-2 combines with J gene TRBJ2-5; 9 bases are shared with TRBD2. Germline V gene data show CDR1 as SGHTA and CDR2 as FQGNSA. The trim removed 3 bases at V and 5 bases at J, leaving 13 bases unmatched. The CDR3 is 17 amino acids. In DNA, the CDR3 is TGTGCCAGCAGCTTTCGGTCAGGAGTAGCGGGAGCCGAGACCCAGTACTTC. It yields the protein CASSFRSGVAGAETQYF. Full variable domain (rest looked up from reference TRBV7-2 and TRBJ2-5): GAGVSQSPSNKVTEKGKDVELRCDPISGHTALYWYRQSLGQGLEFLIYFQGNSAPDKSGLPSDRFSAERTGGSVSTLTIQRTQQEDSAVYLCASSFRSGVAGAETQYFGPGTRLLVL.

The chain uses TRBV6-5 and TRBJ2-5, with 7 nucleotides matching TRBD2. The germline V gene has CDR1 MNHEY and CDR2 SVGAGI. CDR3 length equals 15 residues. Germline trimming cut 4 bases from V and 1 base from J; bases unmatched to any gene: 6. The CDR3 loop reads CASSFLAGVQETQYF. The CDR3 nucleotides read TGTGCCAGCAGTTTCTTGGCGGGAGTCCAAGAGACCCAGTACTTC.

This clonotype came up many times. This chain joins TRBV18 and TRBJ2-5, with 8 bases that match TRBD1. Germline assignment: CDR1 KGHSH and CDR2 LQKENI. CDR3 length: 15 amino acids. The trim removed 3 bases at V and 1 base at J, leaving 4 bases unmatched. CDR3 sequence reads: CASSPRTGSQETQYF. The CDR3 region has the DNA TGTGCCAGCTCACCCCGGACAGGGAGCCAAGAGACCCAGTACTTC.

The table lists this clonotype with many counts. This chain joins TRBV12-3 or TRBV12-4 and TRBJ2-2, with 11 bases that match TRBD2. The trim removed 0 bases at V and 8 bases at J, leaving 8 bases unmatched. The CDR3 is 17 residues long. The chain's CDR3 is CASSLALLAGELGELFF. The DNA of the CDR3 is TGTGCCAGCAGTTTAGCGCTACTAGCGGGAGAATTGGGGGAGCTGTTTTTT.

This clonotype was found many times. This chain connects TRBV5-1 to TRBJ2-7; D gene ambiguous. The germline gives CDR1 SGHRS, CDR2 YFSETQ. Trimming took off 2 bases at V and 1 base at J, with 13 bases between the two ends. This CDR3 is built from 15 residues. The CDR3 region is CASSLDSGDSYEQYF. The CDR3 DNA sequence: TGCGCCAGCAGCTTAGATAGTGGGGATTCCTACGAGCAGTACTTC.

CDR3 DNA: TGTGCCAGCAGCTCCCCGTGGGACAGGGGTGACGAGCAGTACTTC. This translates into CASSSPWDRGDEQYF. The chain has TRBV12-3 or TRBV12-4 and TRBJ2-7; 10 bases are shared with TRBD1. This CDR3 contains 15 residues. The V and J ends lost 6 bases and 5 bases, in that order; junction bases with no gene match: 10.

In this sample, this clonotype turned up many times. The gene calls are TRBV20-1 and TRBJ2-7; 8 bases are shared with TRBD2. The trim removed 6 bases at V and 2 bases at J, leaving 9 bases unmatched. Germline V CDR1 and CDR2: DFQATT, SNEGSKA (reference sequence). The CDR3 consists of 14 residues. CDR3 in amino acids: CSAKFGGGAYEQYF. DNA of the CDR3: TGCAGTGCAAAATTCGGGGGGGGGGCCTACGAGCAGTACTTC.

This rearrangement joins TRBV27 to TRBJ1-5; D might be TRBD1 (6 bases). This CDR3 comprises 17 residues. The germline CDR1 and CDR2 sequences are MNHEY and SMNVEV (reference sequence). V lost 6 bases and J 0 bases, leaving 18 bases between the germline ends. CDR3 amino acids: CASRPRGDIYSNQPQHF. The CDR3 nucleotides read TGTGCCAGCAGACCCAGAGGGGACATTTATAGCAATCAGCCCCAGCATTTT.

This clonotype has a count of ten or more. V gene TRBV28 combines with J gene TRBJ2-7, with D possibly matching TRBD2 (5 bases). Germline values: CDR1 MDHEN, CDR2 SYDVKM. V lost 2 bases to trimming and J lost 5 bases, with 13 bases between them. The CDR3 consists of 14 residues. DNA of the CDR3: TGTGCCAGCAGTTTAAAGTGGCGGGTCCACGAGCAGTACTTC. This gives the protein CASSLKWRVHEQYF.

At least ten counts were recorded for this clonotype. The J gene is TRBJ2-5, the V gene TRBV6-2 or TRBV6-3, with 9 nucleotides matching TRBD2. The V and J ends lost 4 bases and 3 bases, in that order; junction bases with no gene match: 6. The CDR3 covers 15 residues. Germline values: CDR1 MNHEY, CDR2 SVGEGT. CDR3 amino acids: CASSSETSGKETQYF. CDR3 nucleotides: TGTGCCAGCAGTTCGGAGACTAGCGGAAAAGAGACCCAGTACTTC.

This chain joins TRBV7-2 and TRBJ2-7, with D possibly TRBD1 on 6 matching bases. The CDR3 has 13 amino acids. V lost 3 bases and J 2 bases, leaving 8 bases between the germline ends. Germline loops: CDR1 SGHTA, CDR2 FQGNSA. This CDR3 reads CASSFRGTYEQYF. CDR3 in DNA: TGTGCCAGCAGCTTCAGGGGTACCTACGAGCAGTACTTC.

In its sample, this clonotype was seen many times. The chain links TRBV24-1 to TRBJ2-7; tentatively, D is TRBD2 (5 bases). The CDR3 spans 14 residues. Germline V gene lookup returns CDR1 KGHDR and CDR2 SFDVKD. Trimming shortened V by 3 bases and J by 2 bases, and 10 bases separated the two germline ends. CDR3: CATSDAGKTYEQYF. In nucleotides, the CDR3 is TGTGCCACCAGTGATGCCGGGAAGACCTACGAGCAGTACTTC.

This chain joins TRBV12-3 or TRBV12-4 and TRBJ1-2; weak D call: TRBD1 (6 bases). The CDR3 has 15 residues. The V gene lost 5 bases and the J gene lost 3 bases, with 16 bases spanning the gap. Here the CDR3 DNA reads TGTGCCAGCAGTCCCAAGGGAGGGGGTGACTATGGCTACACCTTC. Its protein is CASSPKGGGDYGYTF.